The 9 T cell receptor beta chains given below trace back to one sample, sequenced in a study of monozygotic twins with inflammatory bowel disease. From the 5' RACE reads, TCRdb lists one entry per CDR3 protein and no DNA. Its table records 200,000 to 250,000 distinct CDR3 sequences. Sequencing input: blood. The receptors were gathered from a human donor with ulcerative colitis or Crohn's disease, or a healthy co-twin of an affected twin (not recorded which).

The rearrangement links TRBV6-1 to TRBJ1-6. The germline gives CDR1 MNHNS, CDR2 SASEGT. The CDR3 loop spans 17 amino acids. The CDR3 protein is CASSPLLSPTGGSPLHF.

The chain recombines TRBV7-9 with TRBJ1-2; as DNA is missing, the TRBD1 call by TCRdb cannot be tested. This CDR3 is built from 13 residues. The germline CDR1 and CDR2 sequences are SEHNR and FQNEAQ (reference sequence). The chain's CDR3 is CASSSGQRDGYTF.

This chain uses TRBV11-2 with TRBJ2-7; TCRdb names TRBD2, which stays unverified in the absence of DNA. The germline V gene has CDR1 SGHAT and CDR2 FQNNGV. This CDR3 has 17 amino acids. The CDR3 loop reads CASRALAGGLRSYEQYF.

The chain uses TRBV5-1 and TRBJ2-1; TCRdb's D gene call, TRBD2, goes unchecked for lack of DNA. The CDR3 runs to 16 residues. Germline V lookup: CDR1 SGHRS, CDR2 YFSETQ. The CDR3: CASSPLTSGSSYEQFF.

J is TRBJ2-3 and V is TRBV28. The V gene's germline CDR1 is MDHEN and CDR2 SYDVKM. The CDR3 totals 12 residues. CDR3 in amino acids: CASSFITDTQYF.

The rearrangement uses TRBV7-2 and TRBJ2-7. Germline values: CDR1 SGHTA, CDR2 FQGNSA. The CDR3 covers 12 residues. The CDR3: CASSLDRREQYF.

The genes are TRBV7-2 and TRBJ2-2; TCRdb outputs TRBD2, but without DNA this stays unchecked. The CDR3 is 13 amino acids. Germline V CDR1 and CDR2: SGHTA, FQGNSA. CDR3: CASSPLAAGELFF.

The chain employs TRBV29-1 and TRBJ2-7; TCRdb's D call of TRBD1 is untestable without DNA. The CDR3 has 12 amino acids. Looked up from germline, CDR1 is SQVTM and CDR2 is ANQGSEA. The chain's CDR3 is CSGGQGVHEQYF.

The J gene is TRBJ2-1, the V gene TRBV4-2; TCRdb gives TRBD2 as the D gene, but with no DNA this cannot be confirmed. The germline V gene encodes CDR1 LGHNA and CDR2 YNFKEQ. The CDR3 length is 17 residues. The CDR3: CASSQETLAGGLNEQFF.